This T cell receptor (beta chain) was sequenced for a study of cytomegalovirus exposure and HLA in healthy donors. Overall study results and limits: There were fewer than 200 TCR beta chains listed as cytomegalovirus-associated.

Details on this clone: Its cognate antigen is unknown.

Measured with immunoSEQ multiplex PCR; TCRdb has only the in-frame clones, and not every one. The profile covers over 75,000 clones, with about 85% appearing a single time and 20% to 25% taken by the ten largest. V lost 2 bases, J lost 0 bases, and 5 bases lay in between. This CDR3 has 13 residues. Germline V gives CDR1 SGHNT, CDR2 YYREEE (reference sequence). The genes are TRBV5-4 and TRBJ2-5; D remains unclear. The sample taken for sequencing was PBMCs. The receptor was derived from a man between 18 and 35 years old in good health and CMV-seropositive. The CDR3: CASSFRDQETQYF. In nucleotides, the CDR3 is TGTGCCAGCAGCTTTCGGGACCAAGAGACCCAGTACTTC.